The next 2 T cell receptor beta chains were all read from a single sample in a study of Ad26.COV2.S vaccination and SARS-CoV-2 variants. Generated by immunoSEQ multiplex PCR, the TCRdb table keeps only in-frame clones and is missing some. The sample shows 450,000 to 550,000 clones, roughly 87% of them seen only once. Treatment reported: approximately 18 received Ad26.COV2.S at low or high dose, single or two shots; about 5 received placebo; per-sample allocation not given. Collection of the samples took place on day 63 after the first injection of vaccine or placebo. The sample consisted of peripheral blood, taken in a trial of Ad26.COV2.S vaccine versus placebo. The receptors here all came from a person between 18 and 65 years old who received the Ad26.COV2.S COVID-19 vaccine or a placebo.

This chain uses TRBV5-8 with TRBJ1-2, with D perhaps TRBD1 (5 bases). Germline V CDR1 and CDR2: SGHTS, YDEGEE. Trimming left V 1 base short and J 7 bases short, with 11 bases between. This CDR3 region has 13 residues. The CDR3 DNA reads TGTGCCAGCAGCTTGTCCAGGGTGGGTGGCTACACCTTC. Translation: CASSLSRVGGYTF.

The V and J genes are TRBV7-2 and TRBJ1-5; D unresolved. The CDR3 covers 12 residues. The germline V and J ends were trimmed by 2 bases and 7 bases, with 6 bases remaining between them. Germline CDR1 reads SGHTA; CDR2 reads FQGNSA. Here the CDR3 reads CASSLTFQPQHF. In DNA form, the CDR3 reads TGTGCCAGCAGCTTAACTTTCCAGCCCCAGCATTTT.